These 3 T cell receptor beta chains came from one sample sequenced in a study of blood T cell repertoires in COVID-19 (dated by TCRdb to about 2020). Library prep was done by the immunoSEQ multiplex PCR assay. Sourced from immuneACCESS, this table was stored by TCRdb with only in-frame sequences that have V and J called. A share of the clones is absent; for the studies checked, an unresolved V gene accounts for under half, and the remainder has no known explanation. For this sample there are 50,000 to 70,000 clones; roughly 84% appear just once. The ten largest make up about 15% of the sample. Sequenced sample: peripheral blood. All receptors derive from a man aged 65-85 years with active COVID-19.

The chain recombines TRBV18 with TRBJ2-7; 10 nucleotides align to TRBD1. J was trimmed by 4 bases and V by 1 base; bases with no gene match: 1. This CDR3 has 14 residues. Per germline, CDR1 KGHSH and CDR2 LQKENI. CDR3 region: CASSPRGQGYEQYF. DNA of the CDR3: TGTGCCAGCTCACCACGGGGACAGGGGTACGAGCAGTACTTC.

The chain employs TRBV7-2 and TRBJ1-1, with D possibly being TRBD1 (5 bases). V dropped 5 bases and J dropped 3 bases, with 13 bases sitting between them. The CDR3 loop spans 14 amino acids. Germline CDR1 is SGHTA and CDR2 is FQGNSA. The CDR3 is CASSLQGGDTEAFF. The CDR3 DNA reads TGTGCCAGCAGCCTTCAGGGTGGGGACACTGAAGCTTTCTTT.

This chain connects TRBV28 to TRBJ1-1, with a tentative D call TRBD1 (6 bases). The CDR3 is made up of 14 amino acids. Per germline, CDR1 MDHEN and CDR2 SYDVKM. V shed 11 bases and J shed 5 bases, with 21 bases lying between them. The CDR3 protein is CAARADRRETEAFF. DNA of the CDR3: TGTGCCGCTCGTGCCGACAGGAGAGAAACTGAAGCTTTCTTT. Supplemented by reference TRBV28 and TRBJ1-1, the full variable domain reads DVKVTQSSRYLVKRTGEKVFLECVQDMDHENMFWYRQDPGLGLRLIYFSYDVKMKEKGDIPEGYSVSREKKERFSLILESASTNQTSMYLCAARADRRETEAFFGQGTRLTVV.